This paragraph covers one TCR beta chain sequence. Its cognate antigen is unknown. The sample originates from a study of T cell responses to AZD1222 COVID-19 vaccine. As for the study in general: Pooled in the analysis were second doses at about 4 or about 12 weeks.

Study outcomes and limitations: Epitopes outside B.1.351 and B.1.1.7 mutated regions reportedly drew nearly half of spike TCRs.

Clones were read by immunoSEQ multiplex PCR, and TCRdb kept only the in-frame ones, dropping some. The sample lists some 86,000 clones, 70% to 85% occurring once. The CDR3 consists of 13 residues. CDR1 is SEHNR and CDR2 is FQNEAQ in the germline V gene (reference sequence). Trimming pared 1 base from V and 7 bases from J, leaving 10 bases between. This chain links TRBV7-9 with TRBJ1-2; no definite D call. The starting material was peripheral blood, obtained on day 0 of AZD1222 vaccination. The receptor's source is an adult in good health. The CDR3 DNA reads as TGTGCCAGCAGCTTAGAGGCAGTGGGTGGCTACACCTTC. It yields the protein CASSLEAVGGYTF.